Below, 25 T cell receptor beta chains from the same sample are listed, as sequenced in a study of blood T cell repertoires in COVID-19. Assay: immunoSEQ multiplex PCR; the TCRdb copy retains only in-frame clones and omits some. The sample holds just over 250,000 clones, around 90% seen once. Sequencing was performed on peripheral blood. These receptors were taken from a man aged 60 to 75 who had recovered from COVID-19.

This chain connects TRBV12-3 or TRBV12-4 to TRBJ2-5, with 7 bases lining up with TRBD2. The CDR3 length is 13 residues. V was pared by 5 bases and J by 4 bases, with 4 bases of the junction left unmatched. CDR3 amino acids: CASSLGLGETQYF. CDR3 nucleotides: TGTGCCAGCAGTCTCGGACTAGGAGAGACCCAGTACTTC.

This clone was seen once. The chain combines TRBV6-1 with TRBJ1-1, with D possibly being TRBD1 (6 bases). V gave up 1 base and J gave up 2 bases, with 14 bases separating them. Germline-derived CDR1 and CDR2 are MNHNS and SASEGT. This CDR3 spans 16 amino acids. Here the CDR3 DNA reads TGTGCCAGCAGTGAAGAGGGCTGGGGGCCCAACACTGAAGCTTTCTTT. It is translated as CASSEEGWGPNTEAFF.

V usage is TRBV7-9 and J usage is TRBJ2-7, with 10 positions matching TRBD1. This CDR3 has 15 amino acids. V was pared by 4 bases and J by 6 bases, with 9 bases of the junction left unmatched. Germline V gene lookup returns CDR1 SEHNR and CDR2 FQNEAQ (reference sequence). CDR3 in amino acids: CASSYSGTGDTEQYF. The CDR3 DNA reads as TGTGCCAGCAGCTATTCCGGGACAGGGGACACCGAGCAGTACTTC.

CDR3 DNA: TGTGCCAGCAGTGCAAAAGAGACCCAGTACTTC. It specifies CASSAKETQYF. The chain recombines TRBV25-1 with TRBJ2-5; D unclear. The germline gives CDR1 MGHDK, CDR2 SYGVNS. This CDR3 is 11 amino acids long. Trimming left V 4 bases short and J 3 bases short, with 3 bases between.

This chain uses TRBV5-1 with TRBJ2-5; 9 bases map to TRBD1. The CDR3 runs to 16 residues. Germline V gene sequence: CDR1 SGHRS, CDR2 YFSETQ. V dropped 5 bases and J dropped 0; count of bases not matched to a gene: 8. In DNA form, the CDR3 reads TGCGCCAGCAGTCCGAGACAGGGGGGTAACCAAGAGACCCAGTACTTC. This encodes CASSPRQGGNQETQYF.

J is TRBJ2-3 and V is TRBV7-8, with TRBD1 matching 8 bases. Germline V gene lookup returns CDR1 SGHVS and CDR2 FQNEAQ. V was clipped by 1 base and J by 2 bases; unmatched bases: 8. The CDR3 loop spans 17 amino acids. Here the CDR3 reads CASSLVLDRDYTDTQYF. The CDR3 bases are TGTGCCAGCAGCTTAGTTCTGGACAGGGATTACACAGATACGCAGTATTTT. Full variable domain (missing parts from reference TRBV7-8 and TRBJ2-3): GAGVSQSPRYKVAKRGQDVALRCDPISGHVSLFWYQQALGQGPEFLTYFQNEAQLDKSGLPSDRFFAERPEGSVSTLKIQRTQQEDSAVYLCASSLVLDRDYTDTQYFGPGTRLTVL.

The J gene is TRBJ1-2, the V gene TRBV24-1, with D possibly TRBD1 on 6 matching bases. Trimming took 5 bases from V and 8 from J, leaving 17 bases between them. This CDR3 has 14 amino acids. CDR1 is KGHDR, CDR2 SFDVKD, per germline. Here the CDR3 reads CATSVRTEGKGYTF. The CDR3 bases are TGTGCCACCAGTGTTCGGACAGAGGGGAAGGGCTACACCTTC.

V is TRBV19 and J is TRBJ1-2, with D tentatively TRBD1 (5 bases). Germline CDR1 is LNHDA and CDR2 is SQIVND (reference sequence). V lost 3 bases to trimming and J lost 6 bases, with 11 bases between them. The CDR3 length is 13 residues. The CDR3 spells CASSIGAGNGYTF. The CDR3 DNA follows: TGTGCCAGTAGTATTGGGGCAGGGAATGGCTACACCTTC.

The chain links TRBV27 to TRBJ1-2, with 7 nucleotides matching TRBD1. Trimming cost V 7 bases and J 8 bases; bases outside gene matches: 16. The CDR3 is 15 residues long. CDR1 and CDR2 (germline): MNHEY, SMNVEV (reference sequence). The CDR3 loop reads CASKRRGQSIGGYTF. In nucleotides, the CDR3 is TGTGCCAGCAAAAGAAGGGGACAGTCAATAGGAGGCTACACCTTC.

The CDR3 nucleotides read TGTGCCACCTTGGGGGGGGCGCAAACTGAAGCTTTCTTT. It is translated as CATLGGAQTEAFF. The chain combines TRBV6-5 with TRBJ1-1, with D possibly TRBD1 on 6 matching bases. Trimming shortened V by 10 bases and J by 5 bases, and 17 bases separated the two germline ends. From germline, CDR1 is MNHEY and CDR2 SVGAGI. The CDR3 consists of 13 residues.

The rearrangement uses TRBV5-5 and TRBJ2-7, with 7 positions matching TRBD1. Per germline, CDR1 SGHKS and CDR2 YYEKEE (reference sequence). The CDR3 extends over 15 amino acids. J was trimmed by 0 bases and V by 0 bases; bases with no gene match: 3. CDR3 nucleotide sequence: TGTGCCAGCAGCTTGGGACAGGGATTCTCCTACGAGCAGTACTTC. Its protein product is CASSLGQGFSYEQYF.

The chain recombines TRBV3-1 (or the pseudogene TRBV3-2) with TRBJ2-7; 9 positions match TRBD2. V shed 0 bases and J 3 bases; nucleotides not matched to a gene: 9. The CDR3 covers 17 residues. Looked up from germline, CDR1 is LGHDT and CDR2 is YNNKEL (reference sequence). In DNA, the CDR3 is TGTGCCAGCAGCCAAGATGAAGGGTCGCGGGGGGGCTACGAGCAGTACTTC. It encodes CASSQDEGSRGGYEQYF.

The V call is TRBV3-1 (or the pseudogene TRBV3-2), the J call TRBJ2-7; D uncertain. Trimming took off 3 bases at V and 1 base at J, with 16 bases between the two ends. In germline, CDR1 is LGHDT, CDR2 YNNKEL (reference sequence). CDR3 length equals 16 residues. The CDR3 region has the DNA TGTGCCAGCAGCCAGAAACCTATACAGTGGTCCTACGAGCAGTACTTC. Its protein is CASSQKPIQWSYEQYF.

The V gene is TRBV27, the J gene TRBJ1-1; the match to TRBD1 covers 8 bases. Per germline, CDR1 MNHEY and CDR2 SMNVEV (reference sequence). V trimming: 3 bases; J trimming: 0 bases; junction bases outside the gene matches: 6. This CDR3 is built from 16 residues. The CDR3 region is CASSFQGAGMNTEAFF. CDR3 sequence (DNA): TGTGCCAGCAGTTTTCAGGGGGCTGGCATGAACACTGAAGCTTTCTTT.

The gene calls are TRBV6-5 and TRBJ2-6; D is possibly TRBD2 (6 bases). Germline lookup yields CDR1 MNHEY and CDR2 SVGAGI. This CDR3 has 16 residues. Trimming took off 0 bases at V and 0 bases at J, with 6 bases between the two ends. CDR3 DNA sequence: TGTGCCAGCAGTTACTCCGGGGGCTCTGGGGCCAACGTCCTGACTTTC. Its translation is CASSYSGGSGANVLTF.

The gene calls are TRBV3-1 (or the pseudogene TRBV3-2) and TRBJ2-5; 11 nucleotides agree with TRBD2. Germline V gene sequence: CDR1 LGHDT, CDR2 YNNKEL (reference sequence). The CDR3 consists of 16 residues. With 6 bases clipped from V and 1 base from J, the junction kept 7 bases outside the gene matches. This CDR3 reads CASRSPSGGTQETQYF. The CDR3, as DNA: TGTGCCAGCAGATCCCCTAGCGGGGGGACCCAAGAGACCCAGTACTTC.

The chain uses TRBV5-6 and TRBJ1-5; the D is unclear. Trimming cost V 0 bases and J 1 base, with 8 bases left between them. The CDR3 covers 15 residues. Germline V gene data show CDR1 as SGHDT and CDR2 as YYEEEE. CDR3 DNA sequence: TGTGCCAGCAGCTTGGGTTGGAGGAGCAATCAGCCCCAGCATTTT. Protein product: CASSLGWRSNQPQHF.

This clone was seen a few times. V usage is TRBV5-1 and J usage is TRBJ2-7; D not resolved. CDR3 length: 11 residues. CDR1 and CDR2 (germline): SGHRS, YFSETQ. Trimming took off 7 bases at V and 5 bases at J, with 10 bases between the two ends. The CDR3 is CASGEAHEQYF. Here the CDR3 DNA reads TGCGCCAGCGGCGAGGCCCACGAGCAGTACTTC.

In this sample, this clone turned up a few times. The V gene is TRBV7-7, the J gene TRBJ1-1; unclear D gene. The V and J ends lost 2 bases and 2 bases respectively, with 6 bases between them. CDR3 length equals 13 residues. The germline CDR1 and CDR2 sequences are SSHAT and FNYEAQ (reference sequence). The CDR3 region is CASSLNINTEAFF. Written as DNA, the CDR3 is TGTGCCAGCAGCTTAAACATTAACACTGAAGCTTTCTTT.

The chain couples TRBV7-3 to TRBJ1-6, with D possibly matching TRBD1 (5 bases). CDR1 and CDR2 from the germline V gene are SGHTA and FQGTGA. This CDR3 contains 14 residues. V was shortened by 4 bases and J by 5 bases, with 9 bases between the two germline ends. The CDR3 region is CASSSGADNSPLHF. CDR3 coding DNA: TGTGCCAGCAGCTCTGGGGCGGATAATTCACCCCTCCACTTT.

V gene TRBV16 combines with J gene TRBJ1-2; the D is unclear. The CDR3 contains 15 residues. V dropped 2 bases and J dropped 2 bases, with 12 bases sitting between them. In germline, CDR1 is KGHSY, CDR2 FQNENV. Here the CDR3 reads CASSQGPGGNYGYTF. The CDR3 coding sequence is TGTGCCAGCAGCCAAGGGCCAGGAGGGAACTATGGCTACACCTTC.

This clone was detected once. This sequence joins TRBV19 and TRBJ1-2; a weak D match, TRBD1 (5 bases). V was shortened by 4 bases and J by 0 bases, with 15 bases between the two germline ends. The germline gives CDR1 LNHDA, CDR2 SQIVND (reference sequence). CDR3 size: 16 residues. The CDR3 DNA reads TGTGCCAGTAGTACCGGACAACTATCAGCTAACTATGGCTACACCTTC. It translates to CASSTGQLSANYGYTF.

This clone was detected only a few times. The rearrangement links TRBV6-1 to TRBJ1-1; no clear D gene. The CDR3 length is 16 residues. Germline lookup yields CDR1 MNHNS and CDR2 SASEGT. With 0 bases removed from V and 5 bases from J, the gap between germline ends came to 16 bases. In DNA, the CDR3 is TGTGCCAGCAGTGAAGCCGGAGGGCACAAACGGACTGAAGCTTTCTTT. Translated, it gives CASSEAGGHKRTEAFF.

The rearrangement joins TRBV27 to TRBJ2-5; D call uncertain. The V gene's germline CDR1 is MNHEY and CDR2 SMNVEV (reference sequence). This CDR3 has 13 amino acids. The V end was cut by 6 bases, the J end by 5 bases, with 13 bases between. CDR3 sequence (DNA): TGTGCCAGCAGCCAAATGTCTCGGGAGACCCAGTACTTC. Encoded protein: CASSQMSRETQYF.

The gene calls are TRBV27 and TRBJ2-7, with TRBD2 matching over 7 bases. This CDR3 spans 14 amino acids. The germline V gene encodes CDR1 MNHEY and CDR2 SMNVEV (reference sequence). The V gene end was trimmed by 6 bases and the J gene end by 6 bases; junction bases not matched to a gene: 11. The chain's CDR3 is CASRAGTTLAEQYF. DNA for the CDR3: TGTGCCAGCAGAGCCGGGACTACCCTCGCCGAGCAGTACTTC.